What follows is one T cell receptor beta chain and its context. The antigen it binds to is not known. Within one base of it there is no much larger clone, and no base qualities were kept. The CDR3 covers 14 residues, taking in both the cysteine and the phenylalanine. The sequence is cut down to CDR3 DNA, 42 bases in frame from base 1. Sequences MGHDK (CDR1) and SYGVNS (CDR2) are obtained from the germline V gene. V lost 3 bases and J lost 4 bases; the stretch between them is 13 bases long. The source of the sample is a study of T cell changes during pregnancy in multiple sclerosis (dated by TCRdb to about 2019). Notes on the research overall: The study examined how the T cell repertoire changed over the course of pregnancy in women with multiple sclerosis.

The library was built by means of the immunoSEQ multiplex PCR assay. This immuneACCESS table, as held by TCRdb, lists in-frame sequences with V and J called but not all clones. Of the missing ones, under half trace to an unresolved V gene in checked studies; the others have no known cause. The sample includes 100,000 or so clones, with almost 95% observed a single time. The top ten hold approximately 0.97% of the sample. The rearrangement joined TRBV25-1 to TRBJ2-7; there is no confident call for the D gene. This receptor was identified in a female donor with multiple sclerosis, enrolled in a pregnancy study. The specimen comprised peripheral blood, sampled before pregnancy. The bases are TGTGCCAGCAGTGACAGACACATCGGATACGAGCAGTACTTC. Translation gives CASSDRHIGYEQYF.